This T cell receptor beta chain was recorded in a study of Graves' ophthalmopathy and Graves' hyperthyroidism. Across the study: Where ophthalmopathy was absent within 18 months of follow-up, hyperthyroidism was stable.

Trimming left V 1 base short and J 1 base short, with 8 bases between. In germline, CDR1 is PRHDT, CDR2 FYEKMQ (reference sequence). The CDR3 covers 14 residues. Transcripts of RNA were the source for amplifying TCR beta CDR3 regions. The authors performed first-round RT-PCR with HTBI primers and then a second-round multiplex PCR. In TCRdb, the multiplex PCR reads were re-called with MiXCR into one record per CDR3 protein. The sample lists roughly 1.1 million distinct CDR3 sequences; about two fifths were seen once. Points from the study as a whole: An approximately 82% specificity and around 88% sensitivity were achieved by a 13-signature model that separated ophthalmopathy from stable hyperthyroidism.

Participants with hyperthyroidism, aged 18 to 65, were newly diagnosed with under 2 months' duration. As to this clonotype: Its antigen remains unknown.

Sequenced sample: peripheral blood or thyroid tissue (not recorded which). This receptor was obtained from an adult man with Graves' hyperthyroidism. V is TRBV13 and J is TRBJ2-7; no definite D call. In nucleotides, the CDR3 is TGTGCCAGCAGCTTAGTTTTGAAATCCTACGAGCAGTACTTC. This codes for CASSLVLKSYEQYF.